This T cell receptor beta chain was identified in a study of T cell changes during pregnancy in multiple sclerosis. Assay used: immunoSEQ multiplex PCR; TCRdb lists only in-frame clones, some missing. The repertoire includes fewer than 140,000 clones, about 90% of them detected once, and 1.6% sits in the top ten. V was pared by 11 bases and J by 3 bases, with 17 bases between. This CDR3 has 13 amino acids. Germline-derived CDR1 and CDR2 are ENHRY and SYGVKD. The J gene is TRBJ2-7, the V gene TRBV10-3, with a tentative D call TRBD1 (6 bases). The sequencing here drew on peripheral blood, taken before pregnancy. This TCR derives from a female donor with multiple sclerosis, enrolled in a pregnancy study. The CDR3 sequence is CAHARSQGYEQYF. DNA for the CDR3: TGTGCCCACGCCCGGTCACAGGGCTACGAGCAGTACTTC.